The 22 T cell receptor beta chains presented below share a single source sample, sequenced in a study of patients with pleural tuberculosis. One entry per CDR3 protein, called by TCRdb with MiXCR from the reads. The data show around 50,000 distinct CDR3 sequences, about 7.3% seen once. Every receptor here comes from a human donor with pleural tuberculosis.

This clonotype was observed at least ten times. V and J are TRBV6-2 or TRBV6-3 and TRBJ2-7, with D possibly being TRBD1 (5 bases). Trimming removed 0 bases from V and 5 bases from J, with 11 bases in between. The CDR3 covers 14 residues. Germline CDR1 MNHEY, CDR2 SVGEGT. The CDR3, as DNA: TGTGCCAGCAGTTACTCGTCCAGGGAAAACGAGCAGTACTTC. It yields the protein CASSYSSRENEQYF.

This clonotype appeared many times. This rearrangement joins TRBV11-1 to TRBJ1-1; perhaps TRBD1 as D (5 bases). Germline CDR1 SGHAT, CDR2 FQDESV (reference sequence). Trimming took off 2 bases at V and 3 bases at J, with 7 bases between the two ends. CDR3 length: 13 amino acids. In nucleotides, the CDR3 is TGTGCCAGCAGCTTACGGACACACACTGAAGCTTTCTTT. Translating it yields CASSLRTHTEAFF. The full variable domain, its missing parts supplied by reference TRBV11-1 and TRBJ1-1, is EAEVAQSPRYKITEKSQAVAFWCDPISGHATLYWYRQILGQGPELLVQFQDESVVDDSQLPKDRFSAERLKGVDSTLKIQPAELGDSAMYLCASSLRTHTEAFFGQGTRLTVV.

Many counts were recorded for this clonotype. The chain uses TRBV24-1 and TRBJ2-3, with D possibly TRBD1 on 6 matching bases. The CDR3 contains 14 residues. Germline V gene sequence: CDR1 KGHDR, CDR2 SFDVKD. Trimming took off 6 bases at V and 1 base at J, with 10 bases between the two ends. The chain's CDR3 is CATSSAGGTDTQYF. CDR3 DNA: TGTGCCACCAGTTCGGCAGGGGGCACAGATACGCAGTATTTT.

This clonotype was seen at least ten times. J is TRBJ2-3 and V is TRBV29-1; unclear D gene. V was trimmed by 4 bases and J by 4 bases, leaving 9 bases between them. In germline, CDR1 is SQVTM, CDR2 ANQGSEA. This CDR3 region has 12 residues. The CDR3 region has the DNA TGCAGCGTTGTACCGGGCCCAGATACGCAGTATTTT. It is translated as CSVVPGPDTQYF.

This clonotype appeared a few times. V is TRBV19 and J is TRBJ2-1; 12 positions agree with TRBD2. Germline lookup yields CDR1 LNHDA and CDR2 SQIVND (reference sequence). The junction had 1 base not matched to a gene; V was cut back by 1 base and J by 6 bases. The CDR3 is made up of 15 amino acids. CDR3 sequence: CASSIGLAGANEQFF. As DNA, the CDR3 is TGTGCCAGTAGTATAGGACTAGCGGGAGCCAATGAGCAGTTCTTC.

A remark on this clonotype: This could be a read error, since a much larger clone is one nucleotide away. The chain carries TRBV7-3 and TRBJ1-4, with D possibly TRBD1 on 6 matching bases. Germline V gene sequence: CDR1 SGHTA, CDR2 FQGTGA. This CDR3 has 15 amino acids. The CDR3, as DNA: TGTGCCAGCAGGTTAAGGGGGGATGGACCTAAAAAACTGTTTTTT. This encodes CASRLRGDGPKKLFF.

This clonotype has at least ten counts. CDR3 region: CASSPYNEQFF. The DNA of the CDR3 is TGTGCCAGCAGCCCTTACAATGAGCAGTTCTTC. The chain employs TRBV7-2 and TRBJ2-1, with unresolved D. The CDR3 is made up of 11 amino acids. The V end was cut by 5 bases, the J end by 4 bases, with 3 bases between. The germline CDR1 and CDR2 sequences are SGHTA and FQGNSA.

In this sample, this clonotype turned up many times. V is TRBV20-1 and J is TRBJ2-1; TRBD2 matches at 10 bases. CDR1 is DFQATT, CDR2 SNEGSKA, per germline (reference sequence). After removal of 6 bases from V and 4 bases from J, the junction contained 9 bases not matched to a gene. The CDR3 sequence is 15 residues long. CDR3 sequence reads: CSAQNPSGRYNEQFF. DNA for the CDR3: TGCAGTGCCCAAAACCCTAGCGGGAGATACAATGAGCAGTTCTTC.

This clonotype was seen many times. The chain combines TRBV6-2 or TRBV6-3 with TRBJ2-4; 7 bases are a match to TRBD2. This CDR3 contains 17 residues. With 2 bases clipped from V and 0 bases from J, the junction kept 7 bases outside the gene matches. Looked up from germline, CDR1 is MNHEY and CDR2 is SVGEGT. The CDR3 protein is CASSYGDSGIAKNIQYF. CDR3 sequence (DNA): TGTGCCAGCAGTTACGGCGACAGCGGGATAGCCAAAAACATTCAGTACTTC.

The table lists this clonotype with many counts. This chain links TRBV3-1 with TRBJ1-1; weak D call: TRBD1 (6 bases). CDR1 and CDR2 (germline): LGHDT, YNNKEL (reference sequence). V lost 6 bases to trimming and J lost 8 bases, with 16 bases between them. This CDR3 is 13 amino acids long. The CDR3 sequence: CASRFFGQREAFF. The CDR3 DNA reads TGTGCCAGCAGATTTTTCGGACAGCGAGAAGCTTTCTTT.

Ten or more counts support this clonotype. The chain couples TRBV2 to TRBJ2-5; no clear D. The CDR3 loop spans 14 amino acids. The germline gives CDR1 SNHLY, CDR2 FYNNEI. V lost 2 bases and J lost 2, with 9 bases in between. CDR3 residues: CASSESHGQETQYF. The CDR3 coding sequence is TGTGCCAGCAGTGAAAGTCACGGGCAAGAGACCCAGTACTTC.

This clonotype came up many times. The CDR3 DNA is TGTGCCAGCAGCGTAACGCCGGATACGCAGTATTTT. Protein product: CASSVTPDTQYF. The V gene is TRBV7-2, the J gene TRBJ2-3; D not resolved. CDR1 SGHTA and CDR2 FQGNSA come from the germline V gene. Trimming took 5 bases from V and 6 from J, leaving 9 bases between them. CDR3 length: 12 residues. The full variable domain, with the rest looked up from reference TRBV7-2 and TRBJ2-3, is GAGVSQSPSNKVTEKGKDVELRCDPISGHTALYWYRQSLGQGLEFLIYFQGNSAPDKSGLPSDRFSAERTGGSVSTLTIQRTQQEDSAVYLCASSVTPDTQYFGPGTRLTVL.

Notes on this clonotype: This may be a read error, as it is one base from a much larger clone. The chain joins TRBV11-1 to TRBJ2-3; 10 bases match TRBD2. The V and J ends lost 0 bases and 4 bases, in that order; junction bases with no gene match: 4. Germline CDR1 SGHAT, CDR2 FQDESV (reference sequence). There are 16 residues in the CDR3. CDR3 sequence (DNA): TGTGCCAGCAGCTTAGCTCTAGCGGGAGAAGCAGATACGCAGTATTTT. Translated, it gives CASSLALAGEADTQYF.

In its sample, this clonotype was seen many times. This chain joins TRBV18 and TRBJ1-1, with unresolved D. CDR1 is KGHSH, CDR2 LQKENI, per germline. The CDR3 runs to 13 residues. Trimming stripped 2 bases from V and 1 base from J, with 5 bases between. The CDR3, as DNA: TGTGCCAGCTCACCAGGGCCGAACACTGAAGCTTTCTTT. It specifies CASSPGPNTEAFF.

As regards this clonotype: Given a much more abundant clone one base away, this may be a read error. The chain carries TRBV7-3 and TRBJ1-1, with a weak D call TRBD1 (6 bases). CDR1 and CDR2 (germline): SGHTA, FQGTGA. This CDR3 contains 14 residues. The CDR3 here is CAGSPQGASTEAFF. For the CDR3, the DNA is TGTGCCGGCAGCCCACAGGGTGCGAGCACTGAAGCTTTCTTT.

The sample holds many counts of this clonotype. The chain couples TRBV20-1 to TRBJ2-3; 8 nucleotides align to TRBD2. This CDR3 contains 16 residues. Germline V gives CDR1 DFQATT, CDR2 SNEGSKA (reference sequence). V lost 3 bases to trimming and J lost 1 base; unmatched junction nucleotides: 9. CDR3 DNA sequence: TGCAGTGCTAGGCCCCCCGACGGGAGGGGCACAGATACGCAGTATTTT. This gives the protein CSARPPDGRGTDTQYF.

This clonotype has a handful of counts. V and J are TRBV5-1 and TRBJ2-1; TRBD2 matches at 7 bases. CDR1 SGHRS and CDR2 YFSETQ come from the germline V gene. The CDR3 spans 12 residues. V dropped 7 bases and J dropped 2; count of bases not matched to a gene: 0. CDR3 nucleotide sequence: TGCGCCAGCGGGAGGGCCTACAATGAGCAGTTCTTC. Translated, it gives CASGRAYNEQFF.

There are a few counts of this clonotype. V usage is TRBV12-3 or TRBV12-4 and J usage is TRBJ2-2; D gene unclear. The ends were cut back, 1 base at V and 5 bases at J, with 5 bases in the middle. This CDR3 contains 13 residues. The chain's CDR3 is CASSLVVTGELFF. DNA of the CDR3: TGTGCCAGCAGTTTAGTGGTAACCGGGGAGCTGTTTTTT.

This clonotype showed up many times. The rearrangement uses TRBV29-1 and TRBJ1-1; D perhaps matches TRBD1 (6 bases). Trimming removed 7 bases at V and 1 base at J, with 10 bases between. Germline-derived CDR1 and CDR2 are SQVTM and ANQGSEA. This CDR3 is 12 amino acids long. CDR3: CSARGWNTEAFF. The DNA of the CDR3 is TGCAGCGCAAGGGGGTGGAACACTGAAGCTTTCTTT. The full variable domain, rest sourced from reference TRBV29-1 and TRBJ1-1, is SAVISQKPSRDICQRGTSLTIQCQVDSQVTMMFWYRQQPGQSLTLIATANQGSEATYESGFVIDKFPISRPNLTFSTLTVSNMSPEDSSIYLCSARGWNTEAFFGQGTRLTVV.

This clonotype was found many times. The rearrangement joins TRBV27 to TRBJ2-3, with 8 bases identical to TRBD1. Unmatched junction bases numbered 2, after V lost 5 bases and J lost 4 bases. Germline CDR1 MNHEY, CDR2 SMNVEV (reference sequence). CDR3 length equals 13 residues. CDR3 sequence reads: CASSPGGADTQYF. The CDR3 DNA is TGTGCCAGCAGTCCAGGGGGCGCAGATACGCAGTATTTT.

This clonotype was counted many times. The chain uses TRBV20-1 and TRBJ2-3; D gene ambiguous. This CDR3 comprises 14 residues. The germline V and J ends were trimmed by 3 bases and 3 bases, with 13 bases remaining between them. The germline gives CDR1 DFQATT, CDR2 SNEGSKA (reference sequence). The DNA of the CDR3 is TGCAGTGCTAGGGGCGGCCATTCGACAGATACGCAGTATTTT. Its translation: CSARGGHSTDTQYF.

This clonotype was observed a few times. This sequence may be a read error, since a much larger clone differs from it by one base. The chain has TRBV6-2 or TRBV6-3 and TRBJ1-2; D unclear. The CDR3 sequence is 10 residues long. The germline gives CDR1 MNHEY, CDR2 SVGEGT. The CDR3 region has the DNA TGTGCCAGCGGAACAAATGGCTACGCCTTC. This encodes CASGTNGYAF.